A single sample is the source of the 26 T cell receptor beta chains below, sequenced in a study of early T cells in non-severe SARS-CoV-2 infection. One entry per CDR3 protein results from TCRdb running MiXCR on the 5' RACE reads. The sample holds around 26,000 distinct CDR3 sequences, 4% to 5.5% seen once. Sequencing was performed on whole blood. Receptors were obtained from an adult who was a healthcare worker with PCR-confirmed SARS-CoV-2 infection or an uninfected control (not recorded which).

This clonotype has at least ten counts. The chain carries TRBV27 and TRBJ2-5; maybe TRBD2 (5 bases). This CDR3 contains 15 residues. With 5 bases removed from V and 2 bases from J, the gap between germline ends came to 15 bases. Germline CDR1 and CDR2: MNHEY and SMNVEV (reference sequence). The CDR3 loop reads CASSPLRDSQETQYF. In DNA form, the CDR3 reads TGTGCCAGCAGTCCCCTTCGGGATTCTCAAGAGACCCAGTACTTC.

This clonotype was counted many times. This chain joins TRBV24-1 and TRBJ2-1; D is uncertain. V shed 4 bases and J shed 6 bases, with 9 bases lying between them. Germline V gene data show CDR1 as KGHDR and CDR2 as SFDVKD. This CDR3 region has 13 residues. DNA for the CDR3: TGTGCCACCAGTGAAACAGATACCAATGAGCAGTTCTTC. Protein product: CATSETDTNEQFF.

This clonotype was seen more than once but under ten times. The chain couples TRBV6-2 or TRBV6-3 to TRBJ2-6, with D possibly being TRBD1 (5 bases). The CDR3 sequence is 15 residues long. Per the germline V gene, CDR1 is MNHEY and CDR2 is SVGEGT. Trimming left V 6 bases short and J 0 bases short, with 9 bases between. CDR3 in amino acids: CASSNQGSGANVLTF. CDR3 nucleotide sequence: TGTGCCAGCAGCAACCAGGGCTCTGGGGCCAACGTCCTGACTTTC.

This clonotype was seen a handful of times. The CDR3 coding sequence is TGTGCCAGCAGCCACCTTTCTGAGGAGCAGTTCTTC. Amino acid sequence: CASSHLSEEQFF. The chain uses TRBV7-2 and TRBJ2-1; D ambiguous. The ends were cut back, 5 bases at V and 10 bases at J, with 12 bases in the middle. This CDR3 spans 12 amino acids. Germline-derived CDR1 and CDR2 are SGHTA and FQGNSA.

This clonotype was counted many times. The rearrangement joins TRBV4-1 to TRBJ2-4, with 12 bases lining up with TRBD1. The V gene's germline CDR1 is MGHRA and CDR2 YSYEKL. This CDR3 is built from 21 residues. Trimming cost V 1 base and J 1 base; bases outside gene matches: 14. This CDR3 is CASSQVLAGTGGSRAKNIQYF. CDR3 sequence (DNA): TGCGCCAGCAGCCAAGTCTTGGCGGGGACAGGGGGCAGTAGGGCCAAAAACATTCAGTACTTC.

The chain recombines TRBV10-3 with TRBJ1-5; 7 bases fit TRBD1. After removal of 4 bases from V and 4 bases from J, the junction contained 1 base not matched to a gene. Germline CDR1 is ENHRY and CDR2 is SYGVKD. CDR3 length: 13 residues. CDR3 region: CAISADRNQPQHF. CDR3 nucleotide sequence: TGTGCCATCAGTGCGGACAGGAATCAGCCCCAGCATTTT.

Notes on this clonotype: A much larger clone is a single base away; this may be a read error. Given the absence of the conserved phenylalanine or tryptophan at the CDR3 end, a read error is likely. The rearrangement links TRBV5-1 to TRBJ2-2, with 7 positions matching TRBD2. This CDR3 contains 16 residues. CDR1 is SGHRS and CDR2 is YFSETQ in the germline V gene. V dropped 4 bases and J dropped 0; count of bases not matched to a gene: 6. The CDR3 loop is CASSPIGGTNTGELFL. The CDR3 DNA reads as TGCGCCAGCAGCCCCATCGGGGGGACGAACACCGGGGAGCTGTTTCTT.

This clonotype was seen ten or more times. This chain connects TRBV4-1 to TRBJ1-1; the D gene is possibly TRBD1 (6 bases). Germline assignment: CDR1 MGHRA and CDR2 YSYEKL. This CDR3 contains 13 residues. Trimming took off 5 bases at V and 10 bases at J, with 17 bases between the two ends. CDR3 coding DNA: TGCGCCAGCAGCTCGTATTGGACAGAGAGAGCTTTCTTT. As protein: CASSSYWTERAFF.

This clonotype was counted ten times or more. This chain links TRBV24-1 with TRBJ2-1; tentatively, D is TRBD2 (6 bases). Per germline, CDR1 KGHDR and CDR2 SFDVKD. V was trimmed by 0 bases and J by 7 bases, leaving 6 bases between them. The CDR3 is 13 amino acids. CDR3 residues: CATSDLRGNEQFF. The CDR3 DNA reads as TGTGCCACCAGTGATTTGCGGGGGAATGAGCAGTTCTTC.

By share of the sample, this clonotype is medium-sized. The CDR3 sequence: CASSPRRTGVTYEQYF. The CDR3 region has the DNA TGTGCCAGCAGCCCAAGAAGAACAGGGGTCACATACGAGCAGTACTTC. The V and J genes are TRBV13 and TRBJ2-7; TRBD1 matches at 7 bases. This CDR3 is built from 16 residues. J lost 4 bases, V lost 5 bases, and 14 bases had no gene match. Germline values: CDR1 PRHDT, CDR2 FYEKMQ (reference sequence).

V is TRBV6-1 and J is TRBJ2-6, with D uncertain. V lost 0 bases and J lost 2, with 8 bases in between. This CDR3 has 16 amino acids. The V gene's germline CDR1 is MNHNS and CDR2 SASEGT. CDR3 DNA sequence: TGTGCCAGCAGTGAAGCGGGCAGAACTGGGGCCAACGTCCTGACTTTC. It translates to CASSEAGRTGANVLTF.

This clonotype was detected many times. The gene calls are TRBV11-2 and TRBJ2-7; 12 positions agree with TRBD2. This CDR3 has 15 amino acids. Germline values: CDR1 SGHAT, CDR2 FQNNGV. The V and J ends lost 5 bases and 6 bases, in that order; junction bases with no gene match: 8. Written as DNA, the CDR3 is TGTGCCAGCAGCGACGTACTAGCGGGAGGTGGCGAGCAGTACTTC. Protein product: CASSDVLAGGGEQYF.

This clonotype has a count of ten or more. The chain recombines TRBV7-2 with TRBJ2-7; 8 positions match TRBD1. V was pared by 4 bases and J by 5 bases, with 4 bases of the junction left unmatched. From germline, CDR1 is SGHTA and CDR2 FQGNSA. The CDR3 totals 13 residues. CDR3 region: CASSSLTGDEQYF. The CDR3 nucleotides read TGTGCCAGCAGCTCCCTGACAGGGGACGAGCAGTACTTC.

This clonotype was seen at least ten times. The rearrangement uses TRBV7-8 and TRBJ1-1; 8 bases align to TRBD1. The V gene end was trimmed by 2 bases and the J gene end by 8 bases; junction bases not matched to a gene: 13. CDR1 and CDR2 (germline): SGHVS, FQNEAQ. This CDR3 contains 16 residues. The CDR3 DNA reads TGTGCCAGCAGCTTAATTCGTGGGACAGGAGGGCCCGAAGCTTTCTTT. Protein sequence: CASSLIRGTGGPEAFF. Complete variable domain (other parts from reference TRBV7-8 and TRBJ1-1): GAGVSQSPRYKVAKRGQDVALRCDPISGHVSLFWYQQALGQGPEFLTYFQNEAQLDKSGLPSDRFFAERPEGSVSTLKIQRTQQEDSAVYLCASSLIRGTGGPEAFFGQGTRLTVV.

This chain links TRBV7-2 with TRBJ2-7, with 9 positions matching TRBD2. The V gene end was trimmed by 8 bases and the J gene end by 2 bases; junction bases not matched to a gene: 4. The V gene's germline CDR1 is SGHTA and CDR2 FQGNSA. This CDR3 spans 13 amino acids. CDR3 sequence (DNA): TGTGCCAGCGGGGCTAGCGGGGCCTACGAGCAGTACTTC. Amino acid sequence: CASGASGAYEQYF. Based on the CDR3 plus reference TRBV7-2 and TRBJ2-7, the full variable domain is GAGVSQSPSNKVTEKGKDVELRCDPISGHTALYWYRQSLGQGLEFLIYFQGNSAPDKSGLPSDRFSAERTGGSVSTLTIQRTQQEDSAVYLCASGASGAYEQYFGPGTRLTVT.

This clonotype turned up a few times. The chain uses TRBV2 and TRBJ2-3, with 10 positions matching TRBD2. This CDR3 region has 15 residues. Unmatched junction bases numbered 7, after V lost 6 bases and J lost 4 bases. In germline, CDR1 is SNHLY, CDR2 FYNNEI. CDR3 nucleotide sequence: TGTGCCAGCAGGGCTAGCGGGAGTGGCGCAGATACGCAGTATTTT. Its protein is CASRASGSGADTQYF. Combining the CDR3 with reference TRBV2 and TRBJ2-3 gives the whole variable domain EPEVTQTPSHQVTQMGQEVILRCVPISNHLYFYWYRQILGQKVEFLVSFYNNEISEKSEIFDDQFSVERPDGSNFTLKIRSTKLEDSAMYFCASRASGSGADTQYFGPGTRLTVL.

This clonotype was seen ten or more times. The V and J genes are TRBV5-4 and TRBJ2-1; D is uncertain. Trimming removed 5 bases from V and 7 bases from J, with 19 bases in between. The germline CDR1 and CDR2 sequences are SGHNT and YYREEE (reference sequence). The CDR3 contains 15 residues. The CDR3 protein is CASREALVPLNEQFF. CDR3 sequence (DNA): TGTGCCAGCAGAGAGGCTCTAGTTCCCCTAAATGAGCAGTTCTTC.

This clonotype was counted ten times or more. This chain uses TRBV7-2 with TRBJ2-1, with D tentatively TRBD2 (6 bases). Germline lookup yields CDR1 SGHTA and CDR2 FQGNSA. With 2 bases removed from V and 7 bases from J, the gap between germline ends came to 12 bases. This CDR3 is built from 14 residues. The CDR3 DNA reads as TGTGCCAGCAGCTTATGGGGTCGGGAGAATGAGCAGTTCTTC. It encodes CASSLWGRENEQFF. Full variable domain (outside the CDR3, taken from reference TRBV7-2 and TRBJ2-1): GAGVSQSPSNKVTEKGKDVELRCDPISGHTALYWYRQSLGQGLEFLIYFQGNSAPDKSGLPSDRFSAERTGGSVSTLTIQRTQQEDSAVYLCASSLWGRENEQFFGPGTRLTVL.

This clonotype was detected many times. This chain connects TRBV5-1 to TRBJ1-5; D ambiguous. Germline V gives CDR1 SGHRS, CDR2 YFSETQ. The CDR3 loop spans 19 amino acids. The ends were cut back, 1 base at V and 3 bases at J, with 23 bases in the middle. DNA of the CDR3: TGCGCCAGCAGCTTGCAGAGGGTTGAGACCCCGGGAATCAATCAGCCCCAGCATTTT. Protein sequence: CASSLQRVETPGINQPQHF.

Only a few counts were recorded for this clonotype. V gene TRBV7-6 combines with J gene TRBJ2-1, with TRBD1 identical over 10 bases. CDR3 length: 14 residues. CDR1 and CDR2 from the germline V gene are SGHVS and FNYEAQ. V dropped 5 bases and J dropped 10; count of bases not matched to a gene: 8. The CDR3 nucleotides are TGTGCCAGCAGCCTAACAGACAGGGGGCGGGAGCAGTTCTTC. This encodes CASSLTDRGREQFF.

The table lists this clonotype with a few counts. CDR3 nucleotide sequence: TGTGCCAGCGGGATAAACACAGGGTTCACCGGGGAGCTGTTTTTT. It translates to CASGINTGFTGELFF. The chain recombines TRBV9 with TRBJ2-2, with TRBD1 as a possible D gene (6 bases). CDR3 length equals 15 residues. CDR1 and CDR2 from the germline V gene are SGDLS and YYNGEE. V lost 7 bases and J 4 bases, leaving 17 bases between the germline ends. Looking up the rest from reference TRBV9 and TRBJ2-2 gives the full variable domain: DSGVTQTPKHLITATGQRVTLRCSPRSGDLSVYWYQQSLDQGLQFLIQYYNGEERAKGNILERFSAQQFPDLHSELNLSSLELGDSALYFCASGINTGFTGELFFGEGSRLTVL.

This clonotype was detected ten times or more. The V gene is TRBV7-9, the J gene TRBJ2-7; 12 nucleotides agree with TRBD1. Germline assignment: CDR1 SEHNR and CDR2 FQNEAQ (reference sequence). This CDR3 is built from 16 residues. V shed 5 bases, J shed 5 bases, and the junction held 10 bases outside the gene matches. CDR3 DNA: TGTGCCAGCAGCGGGAGGCCGGGACAGGGGGCTAACGAGCAGTACTTC. This encodes CASSGRPGQGANEQYF.

Ten or more counts support this clonotype. The chain joins TRBV6-5 to TRBJ1-2; TRBD1 matches at 9 bases. The CDR3 loop spans 16 amino acids. V lost 1 base to trimming and J lost 4 bases; unmatched junction nucleotides: 7. The germline V gene encodes CDR1 MNHEY and CDR2 SVGAGI. The chain's CDR3 is CASSYFRTGGGYGYTF. CDR3 sequence (DNA): TGTGCCAGCAGTTACTTTCGTACAGGGGGCGGCTATGGCTACACCTTC.

At least ten counts were recorded for this clonotype. The chain has TRBV12-3 or TRBV12-4 and TRBJ1-1; possibly TRBD1 for D (5 bases). V lost 7 bases and J lost 4, with 13 bases in between. This CDR3 has 13 amino acids. For the CDR3, the DNA is TGTGCCAGCATGATGGGGGTATTCACTGAAGCTTTCTTT. Translated: CASMMGVFTEAFF.

This chain joins TRBV5-5 and TRBJ2-6; 8 nucleotides line up with TRBD2. Germline V lookup: CDR1 SGHKS, CDR2 YYEKEE (reference sequence). J gave up 2 bases and V 0 bases, and 4 bases lay outside the gene matches. This CDR3 has 17 residues. CDR3: CASSLEGLVTGANVLTF. Here the CDR3 DNA reads TGTGCCAGCAGCTTGGAGGGACTAGTCACTGGGGCCAACGTCCTGACTTTC.

The table lists this clonotype with many counts. The CDR3 DNA is TGTGCCAGCAGCCCTGGGACAGGGAGGGGAACCGGGGAGCTGTTTTTT. This codes for CASSPGTGRGTGELFF. The chain employs TRBV2 and TRBJ2-2; 9 nucleotides line up with TRBD1. This CDR3 contains 16 residues. V was clipped by 6 bases and J by 5 bases; unmatched bases: 10. Germline assignment: CDR1 SNHLY and CDR2 FYNNEI.